This T cell receptor beta chain is from a study of T cells in localized non-small cell lung cancer (dated by TCRdb to the early 2020s). In terms of the full investigation: The study analyzed T cell repertoires of 200 to 300 early-stage NSCLC patients, comparing tumors and uninvolved tumor-adjacent lungs. Of the NSCLC patients, over 120 were male and 85 to 110 were female, and the mean age was roughly 61 years. The cohort was made up of 236 treatment-naive NSCLC patients whose localized lung tumors had been resected. What the work shows at the level of the full study, not this receptor alone: A median of 57 of the top 100 tumor clones were detected in paired uninvolved adjacent lung, and some 28 of these tumor clones were also found among the top 100 clones of the paired uninvolved adjacent lung. Higher blood T cell density associated with longer overall survival, while higher adjacent-lung clonality associated with shorter survival. Uninvolved tumor-adjacent lung showed the highest T cell clonality, higher than tumor, which suggests more focused antigenic responses in the adjacent lung. Because multi-region tumor sequencing was not performed, intratumor heterogeneity could not be ruled out. Since the design was exploratory, TCR variables were selected using unadjusted p-values with no false-discovery rate correction.

At diagnosis, peripheral blood, uninvolved tumor-adjacent lung and tumor were collected and were preserved as a mix of fresh-frozen and FFPE material. For TCR repertoire profiling, the blood samples were analyzed as peripheral blood mononuclear cells. This clone was counted a single time. This receptor's antigen is unknown. Nothing much larger sits one base from this clone, and base qualities are not available. The immunoSEQ Assay was used to sequence TCR beta CDR3 regions from DNA. Under the source paper's analysis protocol: T cell density was computed as TCR beta template counts normalized to usable DNA estimated by amplifying housekeeping genes. Using the preseqR package, richness was estimated by extrapolating to 120,000 templates for tissue samples and 400,000 templates for PBMC samples. Clonality was calculated as one minus Pielou's evenness. Differential abundance testing on productive amino-acid clonotypes, with a minimum total count of 5 and an alpha of 0.1, was used to identify tissue-enriched TCRs. Repertoire overlap between compartments was quantified with the Jaccard Index and Morisita Overlap Index. TCR beta CDR3s were clustered by GLIPH together with public tetramer-defined viral CDR3s, and at least three viral sequences plus V-gene enrichment were required for viral motifs. TCRdb stores this immuneACCESS table with in-frame sequences only. Part of the clones is absent; in the studies checked, under half of the shortfall reflects unresolved V genes, and no reason is known for the rest. V and J calls and clone size follow that table, whereas D and trimming were derived from the DNA. The sample table contains tens of thousands of clones; only one count was recorded for about 78% of them. 15% to 20% of the sample is in the top ten clones.

V is pared back by 3 bases and J by 2 bases, with 10 bases lying between the germline termini. CDR1 and CDR2 (MDHEN, SYDVKM) derive from the germline V gene. From its cysteine to its phenylalanine, the CDR3 spans 15 amino acids. This entry keeps only the CDR3 DNA: 45 bases, framed from base 1. The V and J segments used are TRBV28 and TRBJ1-4; the D gene is possibly TRBD1, with 6 bases matching. This material consisted of PBMCs, taken before any cancer treatment. This TCR was recovered from a man aged 40-75 years with stage II squamous cell lung carcinoma. The CDR3 sequence is CASSFSGATNEKLFF. The sequence in DNA is TGTGCCAGCAGTTTTTCGGGGGCGACTAATGAAAAACTGTTTTTT.